This T cell receptor beta chain originates from a study of shared clonotypes between healthy human individuals. In the source study's methods: From ImmunoSEQ came sequences covering only the junction and carrying no quality scores, so filtering differed. The method was immunoSEQ multiplex PCR; TCRdb's version includes in-frame clones alone and lacks a portion of them. V and J calls and clone size are given by that table; D and trimming were obtained from the DNA. The sample lists hundreds of thousands of clones, roughly four fifths occurring once. The CDR3 totals 14 residues. Germline-derived CDR1 and CDR2 are MNHNS and SASEGT. J lost 1 base, V lost 5 bases, and 1 base had no gene match.

This clonotype was obtained from a woman aged 40 to 50 in good health. Some clones in this sample may be carry-over from other donors' samples. The sample consisted of PBMCs. V is TRBV6-1 and J is TRBJ2-5; 10 nucleotides line up with TRBD2. This chain's CDR3 is CASSLAGVQETQYF. CDR3 coding DNA: TGTGCCAGCAGTCTAGCGGGAGTCCAAGAGACCCAGTACTTC.